The 3 T cell receptor beta chains reported below all come from one sample, sequenced in a study of blood T cell repertoires in COVID-19. Assay used: immunoSEQ multiplex PCR; TCRdb lists only in-frame clones, some missing. Among fewer than 500,000 clones listed, around 84% were seen once. Sequencing was done on a sample of peripheral blood. The receptors were sampled from a human donor with acute or convalescent COVID-19. The donor label of this sample is uncertain.

The chain carries TRBV5-1 and TRBJ2-1, with TRBD2 matching over 9 bases. Germline-derived CDR1 and CDR2 are SGHRS and YFSETQ. V was clipped by 1 base and J by 5 bases; unmatched bases: 10. The CDR3 is 17 residues long. The CDR3 protein is CASSLTGRLAGNNEQFF. The CDR3 DNA sequence: TGCGCCAGCAGCTTGACAGGGCGGCTAGCGGGGAACAATGAGCAGTTCTTC.

V is TRBV6-5 and J is TRBJ2-7, with TRBD1 identical over 9 bases. Germline V gene sequence: CDR1 MNHEY, CDR2 SVGAGI. This CDR3 contains 13 residues. Losses at the gene ends were 8 bases for V and 6 bases for J; bases not matched to a gene: 8. The CDR3: CASGQGRFVEQYF. CDR3 sequence (DNA): TGTGCCAGCGGACAGGGGAGGTTCGTCGAGCAGTACTTC.

The chain couples TRBV7-9 to TRBJ2-3; D not certain. Trimming removed 5 bases from V and 5 bases from J, with 14 bases in between. The CDR3 is made up of 14 amino acids. CDR1 is SEHNR, CDR2 FQNEAQ, per germline (reference sequence). CDR3 amino acids: CASSPGESGDTQYF. The CDR3 DNA is TGTGCCAGCAGCCCCGGCGAGTCGGGAGATACGCAGTATTTT.